One sample yielded the 20 T cell receptor beta chains listed below, sequenced in a study of T cells in tuberculosis. The time point denotes: new active TB diagnosis, blood taken before or within 7 days of starting treatment. The data were produced by immunoSEQ multiplex PCR, yet TCRdb's version contains in-frame clones alone and is incomplete. The sample has about 5,500 clones, 95% to 98% seen once. The sample here was PBMCs, taken at tuberculosis diagnosis. Every receptor here comes from an adult with tuberculosis.

The rearrangement uses TRBV19 and TRBJ2-7; the D gene is possibly TRBD2 (6 bases). This CDR3 spans 15 amino acids. The ends were cut back, 3 bases at V and 5 bases at J, with 17 bases in the middle. Germline V gene sequence: CDR1 LNHDA, CDR2 SQIVND (reference sequence). This CDR3 is CASSMLLGRRDEQYF. CDR3 DNA: TGTGCCAGTAGTATGTTGCTAGGAAGGAGGGACGAGCAGTACTTC.

The gene calls are TRBV7-6 and TRBJ1-5; D is perhaps TRBD1 (6 bases). The CDR3 has 16 residues. Trimming pared 3 bases from V and 0 bases from J, leaving 12 bases between. Germline CDR1 reads SGHVS; CDR2 reads FNYEAQ. DNA of the CDR3: TGTGCCAGCAGCTTGGGGGGGGGCTATAGCAATCAGCCCCAGCATTTT. This sequence encodes CASSLGGGYSNQPQHF.

This chain uses TRBV11-2 with TRBJ1-4, with TRBD1 matching 8 bases. Germline CDR1 reads SGHAT; CDR2 reads FQNNGV. Trimming removed 1 base from V and 8 bases from J; junction bases left unmatched: 12. CDR3 size: 17 residues. CDR3 region: CASSLAKSGGEDEKLFF. The CDR3 DNA follows: TGTGCCAGCAGCTTAGCGAAATCAGGGGGCGAGGACGAAAAACTGTTTTTT.

V usage is TRBV7-6 and J usage is TRBJ2-1; TRBD2 matches at 9 bases. Trimming cost V 0 bases and J 7 bases; bases outside gene matches: 7. The germline V gene has CDR1 SGHVS and CDR2 FNYEAQ. This CDR3 has 16 amino acids. DNA for the CDR3: TGTGCCAGCAGCTTAGCGACTAGCGGATTTTTAAATGAGCAGTTCTTC. This codes for CASSLATSGFLNEQFF.

As for this clone: The germline gene is not matched at one end of the junction; a read error may be the cause. V usage is TRBV10-3 and J usage is TRBJ2-5; a possible D gene is TRBD1 (6 bases). Germline values: CDR1 ENHRY, CDR2 SYGVKD. The CDR3 loop spans 14 amino acids. For the CDR3, the DNA is TGTGCCATCAGTGGATCAGGGGACCAGGAGACCCAGTACTTC. Translating it yields CAISGSGDQETQYF.

The chain joins TRBV10-3 to TRBJ2-7, with 7 bases identical to TRBD1. The CDR3 sequence is 12 residues long. The junction had 2 bases not matched to a gene; V was cut back by 6 bases and J by 3 bases. Germline V gene sequence: CDR1 ENHRY, CDR2 SYGVKD. The CDR3 reads CAISRQGYEQYF. The CDR3 DNA follows: TGTGCCATCAGCCGACAGGGCTACGAGCAGTACTTC.

V usage is TRBV5-1 and J usage is TRBJ1-2; TRBD1 matches at 11 bases. V was clipped by 4 bases and J by 8 bases; unmatched bases: 4. From germline, CDR1 is SGHRS and CDR2 YFSETQ. This CDR3 is built from 13 residues. This CDR3 is CASSLGTGGGYTF. The CDR3 nucleotides read TGCGCCAGCAGCCTAGGGACAGGGGGAGGCTACACCTTC.

V and J are TRBV19 and TRBJ1-1; tentatively, D is TRBD1 (5 bases). Germline CDR1 is LNHDA and CDR2 is SQIVND (reference sequence). The CDR3 contains 15 residues. Deletions cut 3 bases from V and 2 bases from J, with 13 bases between. The CDR3, as DNA: TGTGCCAGTAGTATCGGGGAGGGGACTAACACTGAAGCTTTCTTT. Protein sequence: CASSIGEGTNTEAFF.

The rearrangement joins TRBV5-4 to TRBJ2-5, with 10 nucleotides matching TRBD1. CDR1 is SGHNT and CDR2 is YYREEE in the germline V gene (reference sequence). The CDR3 sequence is 14 residues long. V shed 4 bases, J shed 6 bases, and the junction held 6 bases outside the gene matches. In DNA, the CDR3 is TGTGCCAGCAGCATGCCGGGACAGGGGAAGACCCAGTACTTC. Protein product: CASSMPGQGKTQYF.

CDR3 DNA sequence: TGTGCCAGCAGGACGGGACAGGGCGCAGAAAAACTGTTTTTT. Its translation: CASRTGQGAEKLFF. The chain joins TRBV6-1 to TRBJ1-4; 9 nucleotides agree with TRBD1. With V trimmed by 6 bases and J by 8 bases, 7 bases remained unmatched. Germline lookup yields CDR1 MNHNS and CDR2 SASEGT. CDR3 length: 14 residues.

In nucleotides, the CDR3 is TGTGCCAGTAGTACAGCGTTAGCGGGAGCCACAGATACGCAGTATTTT. Protein product: CASSTALAGATDTQYF. The chain employs TRBV19 and TRBJ2-3, with 9 bases aligning to TRBD2. CDR1 is LNHDA and CDR2 is SQIVND in the germline V gene (reference sequence). CDR3 length equals 16 residues. After removal of 4 bases from V and 2 bases from J, the junction contained 7 bases not matched to a gene.

This chain joins TRBV9 and TRBJ2-1; 14 nucleotides line up with TRBD2. V dropped 3 bases and J dropped 8; count of bases not matched to a gene: 4. The CDR3 covers 15 residues. Germline assignment: CDR1 SGDLS and CDR2 YYNGEE. The CDR3 sequence is CASSGLAGGQDEQFF. DNA for the CDR3: TGTGCCAGCAGCGGACTAGCGGGGGGGCAGGATGAGCAGTTCTTC.

The V and J genes are TRBV28 and TRBJ1-3; TRBD1 agrees at 8 bases. In germline, CDR1 is MDHEN, CDR2 SYDVKM. Trimming at V came to 5 bases and at J to 3 bases, leaving 9 bases not matched to a gene. There are 16 residues in the CDR3. Here the CDR3 reads CASSSSTGDNGNTIYF. The DNA for the CDR3 is TGTGCCAGCAGTAGCTCGACAGGGGATAATGGAAACACCATATATTTT.

Notes on this clone: The sample contains more than one DNA sequence encoding this CDR3. V is TRBV7-8 and J is TRBJ2-5, with TRBD2 matching over 8 bases. Germline CDR1 and CDR2: SGHVS and FQNEAQ. The length of the CDR3 is 18 residues. The V segment lost 4 bases and the J segment 2 bases; nucleotides outside the gene matches: 15. CDR3 coding DNA: TGTGCCAGCAGCTCATCGCCTTGGGGGGCGGGGGGTCAAGAGACCCAGTACTTC. Amino acid sequence: CASSSSPWGAGGQETQYF. Supplemented by reference TRBV7-8 and TRBJ2-5, the full variable domain reads GAGVSQSPRYKVAKRGQDVALRCDPISGHVSLFWYQQALGQGPEFLTYFQNEAQLDKSGLPSDRFFAERPEGSVSTLKIQRTQQEDSAVYLCASSSSPWGAGGQETQYFGPGTRLLVL.

J is TRBJ1-1 and V is TRBV11-2; TRBD1 is a possible D gene (5 bases). V dropped 0 bases and J dropped 4 bases, with 27 bases sitting between them. CDR1 is SGHAT, CDR2 FQNNGV, per germline. The CDR3 spans 20 residues. In nucleotides, the CDR3 is TGTGCCAGCAGCTTAGAGGGTTTGTCCCCAGCAGGGTCTATTTCCACTGAAGCTTTCTTT. Amino acid sequence: CASSLEGLSPAGSISTEAFF.

CDR3 residues: CASSIQGARNSPLHF. CDR3 DNA sequence: TGTGCCAGTAGTATACAGGGGGCAAGGAATTCACCCCTCCACTTT. This chain joins TRBV19 and TRBJ1-6, with 8 bases matching TRBD1. CDR3 length: 15 amino acids. V dropped 2 bases and J dropped 7; count of bases not matched to a gene: 4. The germline gives CDR1 LNHDA, CDR2 SQIVND (reference sequence). The complete variable domain, with remaining parts taken from reference TRBV19 and TRBJ1-6, reads DGGITQSPKYLFRKEGQNVTLSCEQNLNHDAMYWYRQDPGQGLRLIYYSQIVNDFQKGDIAEGYSVSREKKESFPLTVTSAQKNPTAFYLCASSIQGARNSPLHFGNGTRLTVT.

The chain links TRBV6-6 to TRBJ1-1; possible D gene TRBD1, 6 bases. The CDR3 has 16 amino acids. The V end lost 4 bases, the J end lost 3 bases, and 18 bases lay between the germline ends. Germline CDR1 is MNHNY and CDR2 is SVGAGI (reference sequence). CDR3 sequence reads: CASSSRQGQMDTEAFF. CDR3 coding DNA: TGTGCCAGCAGTTCTCGGCAGGGGCAAATGGACACTGAAGCTTTCTTT.

The CDR3 reads CASSSTITGGGPNEQFF. In DNA form, the CDR3 reads TGCGCCAGCAGCTCAACGATTACAGGGGGCGGTCCCAATGAGCAGTTCTTC. This rearrangement joins TRBV5-1 to TRBJ2-1; TRBD1 matches 9 bases. This CDR3 region has 17 residues. V lost 3 bases and J lost 6; bases outside the gene matches: 13. Germline loops: CDR1 SGHRS, CDR2 YFSETQ.

The chain employs TRBV27 and TRBJ1-1; D possibly corresponds to TRBD1 (5 bases). The CDR3 length is 13 residues. Germline loops: CDR1 MNHEY, CDR2 SMNVEV (reference sequence). Trimming removed 6 bases at V and 8 bases at J, with 16 bases between. CDR3 loop: CASSQIYTGEAFF. Here the CDR3 DNA reads TGTGCCAGCAGCCAGATCTATACAGGAGAAGCTTTCTTT.

The gene calls are TRBV9 and TRBJ2-3; possibly TRBD2 for D (5 bases). The V end lost 2 bases, the J end lost 5 bases, and 12 bases lay between the germline ends. CDR1 SGDLS and CDR2 YYNGEE come from the germline V gene. This CDR3 has 14 amino acids. CDR3 loop: CASSVDGLQDTQYF. DNA of the CDR3: TGTGCCAGCAGCGTCGACGGACTCCAAGATACGCAGTATTTT. The whole variable domain, filled in from reference TRBV9 and TRBJ2-3, reads DSGVTQTPKHLITATGQRVTLRCSPRSGDLSVYWYQQSLDQGLQFLIQYYNGEERAKGNILERFSAQQFPDLHSELNLSSLELGDSALYFCASSVDGLQDTQYFGPGTRLTVL.